The 9 T cell receptor beta chains given below trace back to one sample, sequenced in a study of blood T cell repertoires in COVID-19. Clones were sequenced by immunoSEQ multiplex PCR, and TCRdb holds only the in-frame ones, with some missing. Of 100,000 to 150,000 clones listed, 60% to 85% were seen once; the top ten hold 2.3%. The sequenced sample consisted of peripheral blood. The receptors stem from a man between 70 and 80 years old with acute or convalescent COVID-19.

V and J are TRBV19 and TRBJ1-3, with a tentative D call TRBD1 (6 bases). The CDR3 is 16 residues long. CDR1 and CDR2 (germline): LNHDA, SQIVND (reference sequence). V lost 5 bases, J lost 2 bases, and 16 bases lay in between. CDR3 region: CASSVQGFPTGNTIYF. The CDR3 nucleotides are TGTGCCAGTAGTGTACAGGGTTTTCCAACTGGAAACACCATATATTTT.

The chain uses TRBV7-2 and TRBJ1-2, with 8 nucleotides matching TRBD1. This CDR3 has 14 amino acids. Germline V lookup: CDR1 SGHTA, CDR2 FQGNSA. The junction had 7 bases not matched to a gene; V was cut back by 2 bases and J by 8 bases. This CDR3 reads CASSLLAGGRGYTF. The CDR3 DNA sequence: TGTGCCAGCAGCTTACTGGCAGGGGGCAGGGGCTACACCTTC.

The CDR3: CASSYGADNEQYF. Written as DNA, the CDR3 is TGTGCCAGCAGTTACGGGGCAGACAACGAGCAGTACTTC. The J gene is TRBJ2-7, the V gene TRBV6-2 or TRBV6-3; possible D gene TRBD1, 5 bases. Germline V lookup: CDR1 MNHEY, CDR2 SVGEGT. The CDR3 runs to 13 residues. V lost 2 bases, J lost 5 bases, and 10 bases lay in between.

This clone was found a few times. J is TRBJ1-6 and V is TRBV7-3; D might be TRBD1 (5 bases). The germline V gene encodes CDR1 SGHTA and CDR2 FQGTGA. The V gene lost 4 bases and the J gene lost 6 bases, with 10 bases spanning the gap. CDR3 length: 14 amino acids. CDR3 nucleotides: TGTGCCAGCAGCTACCAGGGTTCTAATTCACCCCTCCACTTT. Amino acid sequence: CASSYQGSNSPLHF. Drawing the rest from reference TRBV7-3 and TRBJ1-6, the complete variable domain is GAGVSQTPSNKVTEKGKYVELRCDPISGHTALYWYRQSLGQGPEFLIYFQGTGAADDSGLPNDRFFAVRPEGSVSTLKIQRTERGDSAVYLCASSYQGSNSPLHFGNGTRLTVT.

The chain recombines TRBV5-6 with TRBJ1-3, with a tentative D call TRBD1 (5 bases). Trimming took off 0 bases at V and 5 bases at J, with 15 bases between the two ends. Germline-derived CDR1 and CDR2 are SGHDT and YYEEEE. The CDR3 has 16 residues. CDR3 coding DNA: TGTGCCAGCAGCTTGGTGGGCGGGACGACTCGAAACACCATATATTTT. This encodes CASSLVGGTTRNTIYF.

The chain carries TRBV18 and TRBJ2-2; D is possibly TRBD1 (6 bases). Trimming removed 2 bases from V and 6 bases from J, with 16 bases in between. This CDR3 contains 16 residues. Germline CDR1 KGHSH, CDR2 LQKENI. CDR3 nucleotides: TGTGCCAGCTCACCATACTCTGGACAGACCTCCGGGGAGCTGTTTTTT. Translation: CASSPYSGQTSGELFF.

V and J are TRBV5-1 and TRBJ2-2, with a tentative D call TRBD2 (6 bases). The CDR3 covers 16 residues. Germline loops: CDR1 SGHRS, CDR2 YFSETQ. V lost 1 base, J lost 1 base, and 11 bases lay in between. This CDR3 is CASSLQLGGNTGELFF. For the CDR3, the DNA is TGCGCCAGCAGCTTGCAGTTGGGAGGGAACACCGGGGAGCTGTTTTTT.

The chain is built from TRBV5-1 and TRBJ2-5; 8 bases align to TRBD1. V was pared by 2 bases and J by 3 bases, with 3 bases of the junction left unmatched. The CDR3 runs to 14 residues. CDR1 and CDR2 from the germline V gene are SGHRS and YFSETQ. The chain's CDR3 is CASSFQGAEETQYF. Here the CDR3 DNA reads TGCGCCAGCAGCTTTCAGGGGGCGGAAGAGACCCAGTACTTC.

The chain's CDR3 is CASSEVIQGGYTEAFF. The CDR3 DNA reads as TGTGCCAGCAGTGAGGTCATACAGGGGGGTTACACTGAAGCTTTCTTT. The chain combines TRBV6-1 with TRBJ1-1, with 8 bases matching TRBD1. Germline V CDR1 and CDR2: MNHNS, SASEGT. The length of the CDR3 is 16 residues. Losses at the gene ends were 3 bases for V and 3 bases for J; bases not matched to a gene: 9.